This T cell receptor (beta chain) was identified in a study of CD8 T cells in ankylosing spondylitis. Each TCR beta library was made by quantitative 5'-RACE that incorporated molecular barcodes. TCRdb independently ran MiXCR on the 5' RACE reads; one entry per CDR3 protein. The table includes 250,000 to 400,000 distinct CDR3 sequences, about 9.9% detected once. This clonotype has ten or more counts. Its antigen is unidentified. V was cut by 1 base and J by 0 bases, with 11 bases left in between. The germline V gene has CDR1 SGHDT and CDR2 YYEEEE. The CDR3 is 15 residues long. Whole-study results and caveats: Disease-linked clones proved CD8+ and comparatively uncommon in peripheral blood. Significant enrichment of disease-linked clones was reported in matched ankylosing spondylitis synovial fluid. Seemingly distinctive of ankylosing spondylitis blood was a TCR beta motif formed by eight highly homologous variants.

Sequencing was done on a sample of blood, either unsorted or a sorted T cell fraction (not recorded which). V gene TRBV5-6 combines with J gene TRBJ2-7; D remains unclear. The receptor was isolated from a female donor with ankylosing spondylitis or in good health (not recorded which). For the CDR3, the DNA is TGTGCCAGCAGCTTGTACGGGCCGGCCTCCTACGAGCAGTACTTC. This encodes CASSLYGPASYEQYF.